These T cell receptor beta chains were read from a single sample in a study of PD-1 blockade in classical Hodgkin lymphoma. The data were produced by immunoSEQ multiplex PCR, yet TCRdb's version contains in-frame clones alone and is incomplete. The sample yields about 27,000 clones, about four fifths seen once. The source was peripheral blood mononuclear cells (PBMCs), collected before the second cycle of nivolumab. These receptors were obtained from a human donor with classical Hodgkin lymphoma. Each CDR3 is given with its conserved first and last residue. Fields, in order: D gene, clone size, J gene, V gene, CDR3 protein, CDR3 DNA. A D gene is named only where the DNA matches it firmly. Rows may omit the clone size; those that give it use once, few, many or a size class.

D: NA
size: NA
J: TRBJ2-1
V: TRBV5-1
CDR3: CASSLSADNPGEQFF
DNA: TGCGCCAGCAGCTTGTCGGCTGATAATCCCGGTGAGCAGTTCTTC

D: TRBD1
size: NA
J: TRBJ2-5
V: TRBV7-2
CDR3: CASKFWAGGETQYF
DNA: TGTGCCAGCAAATTCTGGGCAGGGGGAGAGACCCAGTACTTC

D: NA
size: NA
J: TRBJ1-2
V: TRBV7-9
CDR3: CASSLLRTERTDGYTF
DNA: TGTGCCAGCAGCTTACTTAGGACGGAGCGTACGGATGGCTACACCTTC

D: TRBD2
size: NA
J: TRBJ2-7
V: TRBV11-3
CDR3: CASSLDSGGLSYEQYF
DNA: TGTGCCAGCAGCTTAGATAGCGGGGGCCTCTCCTACGAGCAGTACTTC

D: NA
size: NA
J: TRBJ1-2
V: TRBV19
CDR3: CASSRQAEGYTF
DNA: TGTGCCAGCTCCCGACAGGCCGAGGGCTACACCTTC

D: NA
size: NA
J: TRBJ2-5
V: TRBV7-2
CDR3: CASSGGQSQETQYF
DNA: TGTGCCAGCAGCGGAGGACAGTCCCAAGAGACCCAGTACTTC

D: NA
size: few
J: TRBJ1-1
V: TRBV28
CDR3: CASSPRQNTEAFF
DNA: TGTGCCAGCAGCCCTAGACAGAACACTGAAGCTTTCTTT

D: NA
size: NA
J: TRBJ1-6
V: TRBV6-1
CDR3: CASSGGIQDNSPLHF
DNA: TGTGCCAGCAGTGGAGGAATCCAGGATAATTCACCCCTCCACTTT

D: TRBD2
size: NA
J: TRBJ2-5
V: TRBV5-5
CDR3: CASSPTSRSGETQYF
DNA: TGTGCCAGCAGCCCGACTAGCCGGTCGGGAGAGACCCAGTACTTC

D: NA
size: NA
J: TRBJ2-6
V: TRBV6-5
CDR3: CASSYSDGSGANVLTF
DNA: TGTGCCAGCAGTTACTCGGACGGCTCTGGGGCCAACGTCCTGACTTTC

D: NA
size: once
J: TRBJ1-1
V: TRBV9
CDR3: CASSALRAFF
DNA: TGTGCCAGCAGCGCCTTGAGGGCTTTCTTT

D: NA
size: NA
J: TRBJ1-4
V: TRBV6-1
CDR3: CASSEPGNGEKLFF
DNA: TGTGCCAGCAGTGAACCGGGAAATGGGGAAAAACTGTTTTTT

D: NA
size: NA
J: TRBJ2-7
V: TRBV6-5
CDR3: CASSFGRATEQYF
DNA: TGTGCCAGCAGTTTTGGACGAGCTACGGAGCAGTACTTC

D: TRBD1
size: NA
J: TRBJ1-5
V: TRBV6-6
CDR3: CASSYSQGGRNQPQHF
DNA: TGTGCCAGCAGTTACTCGCAGGGGGGACGCAATCAGCCCCAGCATTTT

D: TRBD2
size: NA
J: TRBJ2-3
V: TRBV5-1
CDR3: CASSPYVAGALSTDTQYF
DNA: TGCGCCAGCAGCCCGTATGTAGCGGGGGCCCTAAGCACAGATACGCAGTATTTT

D: NA
size: few
J: TRBJ2-7
V: TRBV7-9
CDR3: CASSLALISYEQYF
DNA: TGTGCCAGCAGCTTAGCTTTAATCTCCTACGAGCAGTACTTC

D: TRBD1
size: many
J: TRBJ1-2
V: TRBV29-1
CDR3: CSVEQGARGYTF
DNA: TGCAGCGTTGAACAGGGGGCGCGTGGCTACACCTTC

D: NA
size: NA
J: TRBJ2-7
V: TRBV14
CDR3: CASSQTSGVYEQYF
DNA: TGTGCCAGCAGCCAAACATCAGGGGTATACGAGCAGTACTTC